The 8 T cell receptor beta chains presented below share a single source sample, sequenced in a study of human T cells and chemical hapten exposure. This sample's time point: patch test 2, 6 weeks after DPC sensitization. Treatment denoted: therapeutic diphenylcyclopropenone sensitization with weekly scalp DPC. TCRdb re-derived calls from the RACE reads in MiXCR, one entry per CDR3 protein. The table records about 140,000 distinct CDR3 sequences, around 11% of them present only once. The input for sequencing was whole blood, taken in connection with sensitization to the hapten diphenylcyclopropenone (DPC). The source of these receptors is a woman aged 50 to 60 with alopecia areata. Some clones in this sample may be carry-over from other donors' samples.

This clonotype was counted at least ten times. V is TRBV5-1 and J is TRBJ2-1; 9 bases fit TRBD2. Germline-derived CDR1 and CDR2 are SGHRS and YFSETQ. This CDR3 region has 13 residues. The V segment lost 3 bases and the J segment 8 bases; nucleotides outside the gene matches: 3. Written as DNA, the CDR3 is TGCGCCAGCAGCTGGGGACTAGCCCATGAGCAGTTCTTC. Amino acid sequence: CASSWGLAHEQFF.

This clonotype turned up a few times. V gene TRBV3-1 combines with J gene TRBJ1-4; D gene unclear. This CDR3 spans 13 amino acids. Germline V lookup: CDR1 LGHDT, CDR2 YNNKEL (reference sequence). Trimming stripped 8 bases from V and 5 bases from J, with 12 bases between. The CDR3 bases are TGTGCCAGCCGCTCACGGTTGAATGAAAAACTGTTTTTT. Protein sequence: CASRSRLNEKLFF.

At least ten counts were recorded for this clonotype. V usage is TRBV18 and J usage is TRBJ1-1, with TRBD1 as a possible D gene (5 bases). The CDR3 is 14 residues long. Trimming left V 0 bases short and J 3 bases short, with 8 bases between. From germline, CDR1 is KGHSH and CDR2 LQKENI. The CDR3 sequence: CASSPPSGYTEAFF. CDR3 bases: TGTGCCAGCTCACCACCGTCAGGGTACACTGAAGCTTTCTTT.

The chain has TRBV6-2 or TRBV6-3 and TRBJ2-3, with 9 bases identical to TRBD1. CDR1 and CDR2 (germline): MNHEY, SVGEGT. J gave up 3 bases and V 7 bases, and 8 bases lay outside the gene matches. The CDR3 is made up of 15 amino acids. CDR3 residues: CASTPIGQGTDTQYF. Here the CDR3 DNA reads TGTGCCAGCACCCCGATTGGACAGGGGACAGATACGCAGTATTTT.

The table lists this clonotype with a few counts. The chain is built from TRBV29-1 and TRBJ1-1; D gene unclear. Trimming shortened V by 7 bases and J by 1 base, and 4 bases separated the two germline ends. Germline V gene lookup returns CDR1 SQVTM and CDR2 ANQGSEA. The CDR3 is 10 residues long. The CDR3 loop is CSGKNTEAFF. The CDR3 coding sequence is TGCAGCGGCAAGAACACTGAAGCTTTCTTT.

This clonotype has just a few counts. This rearrangement joins TRBV20-1 to TRBJ2-3; D is possibly TRBD2 (5 bases). The ends were cut back, 3 bases at V and 1 base at J, with 11 bases in the middle. This CDR3 has 14 residues. Germline values: CDR1 DFQATT, CDR2 SNEGSKA (reference sequence). This CDR3 reads CSARLAERTDTQYF. In DNA, the CDR3 is TGCAGTGCTAGGCTAGCCGAGCGCACAGATACGCAGTATTTT.

The chain recombines TRBV3-1 with TRBJ2-7, with D possibly TRBD2 on 6 matching bases. Germline V gene data show CDR1 as LGHDT and CDR2 as YNNKEL (reference sequence). The CDR3 sequence is 14 residues long. The V gene lost 4 bases and the J gene lost 5 bases, with 15 bases spanning the gap. The CDR3 is CASSLPGVVNEQYF. CDR3 DNA sequence: TGTGCCAGCAGCCTACCGGGAGTGGTGAACGAGCAGTACTTC.

This rearrangement joins TRBV29-1 to TRBJ2-3, with D perhaps matching TRBD2 (6 bases). This CDR3 has 11 amino acids. Trimming left V 7 bases short and J 5 bases short, with 10 bases between. Germline CDR1 and CDR2: SQVTM and ANQGSEA. CDR3 bases: TGCAGCGGCGGAGGGATAGATACGCAGTATTTT. It specifies CSGGGIDTQYF.